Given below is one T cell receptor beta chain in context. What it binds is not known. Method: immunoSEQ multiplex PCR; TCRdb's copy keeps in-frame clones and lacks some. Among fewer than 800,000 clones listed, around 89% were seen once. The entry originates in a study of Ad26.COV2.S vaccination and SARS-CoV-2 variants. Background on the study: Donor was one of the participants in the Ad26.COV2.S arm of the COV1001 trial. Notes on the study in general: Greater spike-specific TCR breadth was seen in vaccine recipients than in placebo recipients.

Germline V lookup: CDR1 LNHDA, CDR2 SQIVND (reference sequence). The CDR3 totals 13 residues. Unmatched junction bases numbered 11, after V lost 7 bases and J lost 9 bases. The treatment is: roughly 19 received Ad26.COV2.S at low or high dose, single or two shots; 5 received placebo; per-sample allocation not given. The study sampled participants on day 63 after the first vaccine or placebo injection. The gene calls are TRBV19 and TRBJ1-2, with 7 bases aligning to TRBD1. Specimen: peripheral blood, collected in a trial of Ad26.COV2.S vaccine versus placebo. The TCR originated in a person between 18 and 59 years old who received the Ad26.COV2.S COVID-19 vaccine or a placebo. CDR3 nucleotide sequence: TGTGCCAGTACCTCCGGGACAGCCAGTCGCTACACCTTC. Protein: CASTSGTASRYTF.